This T cell receptor beta chain was identified during a study of blood T cell repertoires in COVID-19. Overall study context: The United States, Italy and Spain provided the acute and convalescent COVID-19 samples. PBMCs, B-cell-depleted T cells, or T cells were the source of the cDNA or gDNA that made up the material.

Original analysis: Reference gene primer amplification yielded estimated nucleated cell counts. TCRdb's copy holds only in-frame clones and misses some; the assay was immunoSEQ multiplex PCR. V and J calls and clone size are given by that table; D and trimming were obtained from the DNA. This sample has approximately 120,000 clones, with just over 75% found just once. This CDR3 is built from 14 residues. V was pared by 2 bases and J by 2 bases, with 0 bases of the junction left unmatched. The germline V gene encodes CDR1 LGHDT and CDR2 YNNKEL (reference sequence). The TCR comes from a human donor in a cohort sampled during active COVID-19. This chain connects TRBV3-1 (or the pseudogene TRBV3-2) to TRBJ1-3, with 7 positions matching TRBD1. The sample was peripheral blood. The CDR3 protein is CASSQTGAGNTIYF. Written as DNA, the CDR3 is TGTGCCAGCAGCCAAACAGGGGCTGGAAACACCATATATTTT.